The 15 T cell receptor beta chains reported below all come from one sample, sequenced in a study of shared clonotypes between healthy human individuals. Using immunoSEQ multiplex PCR, the repertoire was profiled, and TCRdb retains in-frame clones only, with some absent. The table shows roughly 2.6 million clones, with roughly 92% occurring only once. Sequenced sample: naive CD4+ T cells sorted from blood. Subset in this sample: CD45RA+ positively selected. Every receptor here comes from a young man in good health.

The rearrangement uses TRBV6-5 and TRBJ2-2; D is undetermined. V lost 5 bases and J 2 bases, leaving 9 bases between the germline ends. The CDR3 consists of 14 residues. Germline V lookup: CDR1 MNHEY, CDR2 SVGAGI. CDR3 protein: CASSTAVNTGELFF. DNA for the CDR3: TGTGCCAGCAGTACCGCAGTAAACACCGGGGAGCTGTTTTTT.

CDR3: CASSSLLGGSNTGELFF. CDR3 DNA sequence: TGCGCCAGCAGCTCCCTACTAGGGGGTTCGAACACCGGGGAGCTGTTTTTT. The chain has TRBV5-1 and TRBJ2-2, with a possible D match to TRBD1 (6 bases). Germline-derived CDR1 and CDR2 are SGHRS and YFSETQ. The CDR3 runs to 17 residues. The V end was cut by 3 bases, the J end by 0 bases, with 15 bases between.

The DNA for the CDR3 is TGTGCCAGCAGCCCGGGGGGCCACCAAGAGACCCAGTACTTC. This sequence encodes CASSPGGHQETQYF. The chain recombines TRBV5-6 with TRBJ2-5; weak D call: TRBD2 (7 bases). The V gene's germline CDR1 is SGHDT and CDR2 YYEEEE. The CDR3 totals 14 residues. V was pared by 4 bases and J by 0 bases, with 10 bases between.

The J gene is TRBJ1-2, the V gene TRBV5-1, with D unresolved. Germline V lookup: CDR1 SGHRS, CDR2 YFSETQ. The CDR3 has 14 residues. The V and J ends lost 0 bases and 8 bases respectively, with 14 bases between them. The CDR3 coding sequence is TGCGCCAGCAGCTTGGGACAAGTGGAGTGGGGCTACACCTTC. Translating gives CASSLGQVEWGYTF.

The rearrangement links TRBV28 to TRBJ1-2; TRBD1 might be the D (5 bases). Trimming left V 2 bases short and J 2 bases short, with 15 bases between. CDR3 length: 16 amino acids. Germline V gene data show CDR1 as MDHEN and CDR2 as SYDVKM. CDR3 nucleotide sequence: TGTGCCAGCAGTTTAAAAGGCAGGGTGGGGAACTATGGCTACACCTTC. It yields the protein CASSLKGRVGNYGYTF.

The chain couples TRBV5-1 to TRBJ2-2; D is ambiguous. V gave up 4 bases and J gave up 4 bases, with 20 bases separating them. This CDR3 region has 17 residues. Germline values: CDR1 SGHRS, CDR2 YFSETQ. This CDR3 is CASSQTPRVSSTGELFF. In nucleotides, the CDR3 is TGCGCCAGCAGCCAAACCCCCCGTGTCAGTAGCACCGGGGAGCTGTTTTTT.

The V gene is TRBV14, the J gene TRBJ1-5; 10 bases match TRBD1. The V and J ends lost 3 bases and 6 bases, in that order; junction bases with no gene match: 8. The CDR3 length is 16 residues. Germline CDR1 reads SGHDN; CDR2 reads FVKESK. Here the CDR3 DNA reads TGTGCCAGCAGCCAGGACAGGGGGAAGGGAGGTCAGCCCCAGCATTTT. This codes for CASSQDRGKGGQPQHF.

The CDR3 sequence: CASSLDPGRVDEQYF. CDR3 DNA: TGTGCCAGCAGCTTGGATCCGGGTAGAGTGGACGAGCAGTACTTC. The chain employs TRBV5-4 and TRBJ2-7; no firm D call. The V and J ends lost 0 bases and 5 bases respectively, with 15 bases between them. CDR1 is SGHNT and CDR2 is YYREEE in the germline V gene (reference sequence). This CDR3 is built from 15 residues.

The J gene is TRBJ2-3, the V gene TRBV25-1; 7 bases agree with TRBD2. CDR1 and CDR2 from the germline V gene are MGHDK and SYGVNS. The CDR3 length is 16 residues. After removal of 3 bases from V and 0 bases from J, the junction contained 6 bases not matched to a gene. DNA for the CDR3: TGTGCCAGCAGTGACTACAGCGGGGTTAGCACAGATACGCAGTATTTT. It yields the protein CASSDYSGVSTDTQYF. Supplemented by reference TRBV25-1 and TRBJ2-3, the full variable domain reads EADIYQTPRYLVIGTGKKITLECSQTMGHDKMYWYQQDPGMELHLIHYSYGVNSTEKGDLSSESTVSRIRTEHFPLTLESARPSHTSQYLCASSDYSGVSTDTQYFGPGTRLTVL.

The rearrangement links TRBV30 to TRBJ2-5; D gene ambiguous. The CDR3 loop spans 13 amino acids. Germline-derived CDR1 and CDR2 are GTSNPN and SVGIG (reference sequence). Trimming stripped 1 base from V and 2 bases from J, with 8 bases between. The chain's CDR3 is CAWSGSFQETQYF. The CDR3 DNA reads as TGTGCCTGGAGTGGATCGTTTCAAGAGACCCAGTACTTC.

V is TRBV27 and J is TRBJ2-3, with D tentatively TRBD1 (6 bases). The V gene lost 3 bases and the J gene lost 2 bases, with 15 bases spanning the gap. CDR3 length: 16 residues. Germline V lookup: CDR1 MNHEY, CDR2 SMNVEV (reference sequence). The CDR3: CASSFSYGTHTDTQYF. Here the CDR3 DNA reads TGTGCCAGCAGTTTTAGTTATGGGACACACACAGATACGCAGTATTTT.

This clone was seen a handful of times. This chain links TRBV30 with TRBJ1-1; D gene ambiguous. With 0 bases removed from V and 4 bases from J, the gap between germline ends came to 15 bases. The CDR3 runs to 15 residues. The germline V gene has CDR1 GTSNPN and CDR2 SVGIG (reference sequence). The CDR3 DNA sequence: TGTGCCTGGAGTGTACTGGTAGGGTGGACCACTGAAGCTTTCTTT. This sequence encodes CAWSVLVGWTTEAFF.

The chain is built from TRBV11-2 and TRBJ2-7; TRBD1 agrees at 9 bases. The CDR3 length is 14 residues. Trimming took 7 bases from V and 5 from J; bases not matched to a gene: 9. The germline V gene encodes CDR1 SGHAT and CDR2 FQNNGV. CDR3 in DNA: TGTGCCAGCAACAAACAGGGGGCGTATAACGAGCAGTACTTC. Translating gives CASNKQGAYNEQYF. The full variable domain, its missing parts supplied by reference TRBV11-2 and TRBJ2-7, is EAGVAQSPRYKIIEKRQSVAFWCNPISGHATLYWYQQILGQGPKLLIQFQNNGVVDDSQLPKDRFSAERLKGVDSTLKIQPAKLEDSAVYLCASNKQGAYNEQYFGPGTRLTVT.

V and J are TRBV2 and TRBJ2-2, with D perhaps matching TRBD1 or TRBD2 (5 bases each). Per germline, CDR1 SNHLY and CDR2 FYNNEI. The CDR3 runs to 15 residues. V lost 7 bases, J lost 6 bases, and 18 bases lay in between. The CDR3 DNA reads TGTGCCAGCACAATAAGGGGTGGGGGAGCCGGGGAGCTGTTTTTT. This codes for CASTIRGGGAGELFF.

To note about this clone: In the same sample, other DNA sequences code for this CDR3. V and J are TRBV5-1 and TRBJ1-1; perhaps TRBD1 as D (5 bases). The V end was cut by 0 bases, the J end by 0 bases, with 9 bases between. The CDR3 sequence is 15 residues long. Germline assignment: CDR1 SGHRS and CDR2 YFSETQ. CDR3 DNA sequence: TGCGCCAGCAGCTTGGCCGCAGGGATGAACACTGAAGCTTTCTTT. The encoded protein is CASSLAAGMNTEAFF.